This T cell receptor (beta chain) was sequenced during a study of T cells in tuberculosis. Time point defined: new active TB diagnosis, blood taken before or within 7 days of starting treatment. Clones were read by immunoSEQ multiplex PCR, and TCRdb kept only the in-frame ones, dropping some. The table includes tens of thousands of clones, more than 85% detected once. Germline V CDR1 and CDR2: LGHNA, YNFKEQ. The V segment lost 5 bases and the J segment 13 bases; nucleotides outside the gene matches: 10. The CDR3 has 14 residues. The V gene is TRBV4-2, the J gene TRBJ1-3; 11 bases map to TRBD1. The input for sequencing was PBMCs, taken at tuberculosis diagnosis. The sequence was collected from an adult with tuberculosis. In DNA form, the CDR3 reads TGTGCCAGCAGCACCCTCTTCCGGGACAGGGGGATATATTTT. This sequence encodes CASSTLFRDRGIYF.